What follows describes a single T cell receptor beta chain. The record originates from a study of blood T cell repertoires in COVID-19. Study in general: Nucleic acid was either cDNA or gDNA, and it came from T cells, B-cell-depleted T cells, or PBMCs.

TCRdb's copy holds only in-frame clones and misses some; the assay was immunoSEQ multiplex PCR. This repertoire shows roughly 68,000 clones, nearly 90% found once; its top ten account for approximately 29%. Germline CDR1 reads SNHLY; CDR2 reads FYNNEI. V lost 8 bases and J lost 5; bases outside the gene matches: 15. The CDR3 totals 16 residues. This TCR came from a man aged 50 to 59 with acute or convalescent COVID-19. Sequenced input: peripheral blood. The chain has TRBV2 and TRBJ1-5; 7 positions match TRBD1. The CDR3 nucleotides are TGTGCCAGCCGAGGACAGGCAGGCCCATCCCATCAGCCCCAGCATTTT. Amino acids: CASRGQAGPSHQPQHF.